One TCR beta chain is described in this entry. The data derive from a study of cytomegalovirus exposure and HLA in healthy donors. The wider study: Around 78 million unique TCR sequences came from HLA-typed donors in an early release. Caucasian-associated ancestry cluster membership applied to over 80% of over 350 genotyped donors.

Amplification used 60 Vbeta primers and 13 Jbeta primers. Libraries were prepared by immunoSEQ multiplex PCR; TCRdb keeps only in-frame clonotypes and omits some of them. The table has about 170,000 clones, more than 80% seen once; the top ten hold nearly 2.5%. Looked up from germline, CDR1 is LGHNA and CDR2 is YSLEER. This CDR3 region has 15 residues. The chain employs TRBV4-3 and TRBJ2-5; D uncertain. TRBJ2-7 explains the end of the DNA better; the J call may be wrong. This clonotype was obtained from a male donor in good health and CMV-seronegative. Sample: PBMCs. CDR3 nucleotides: TGCGCCAGCAGCCAAGATAAAGAAAGCTCCTACGAGCAGTACTTC. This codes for CASSQDKESSYEQYF.